This entry lists 27 T cell receptor beta chains sequenced from one sample in a study of Ad26.COV2.S vaccination and SARS-CoV-2 variants. This sample's treatment: some 19 received Ad26.COV2.S at low or high dose, single or two shots; roughly five received placebo; per-sample allocation not given. Samples came from day 63 after the first vaccine or placebo injection. The protocol was immunoSEQ multiplex PCR, while the TCRdb copy is restricted to in-frame clones and leaves out a portion. The sample shows about 440,000 clones, roughly 88% of them seen only once. The input for sequencing was peripheral blood, taken in a trial of Ad26.COV2.S vaccine versus placebo. These TCRs come from a person between 18 and 59 years old who received the Ad26.COV2.S COVID-19 vaccine or a placebo.

This clone turned up a few times. V is TRBV2 and J is TRBJ1-2, with D maybe TRBD1 (6 bases). The germline gives CDR1 SNHLY, CDR2 FYNNEI. The CDR3 contains 16 residues. Trimming removed 0 bases from V and 4 bases from J, with 15 bases in between. This CDR3 reads CASSEASGAGVYGYTF. The CDR3 DNA reads as TGTGCCAGCAGTGAAGCGTCGGGGGCTGGGGTCTATGGCTACACCTTC.

The V and J genes are TRBV19 and TRBJ2-2; 10 bases line up with TRBD2. V was clipped by 7 bases and J by 6 bases; unmatched bases: 8. The CDR3 has 15 residues. The germline gives CDR1 LNHDA, CDR2 SQIVND (reference sequence). The CDR3 protein is CASTPLAGAAGELFF. The CDR3 region has the DNA TGTGCCAGTACCCCCCTAGCGGGAGCGGCCGGGGAGCTGTTTTTT.

This chain joins TRBV6-5 and TRBJ1-2, with D possibly being TRBD1 (5 bases). Germline V gene data show CDR1 as MNHEY and CDR2 as SVGAGI. Trimming removed 2 bases at V and 6 bases at J, with 16 bases between. The CDR3 consists of 15 residues. The DNA of the CDR3 is TGTGCCAGCAGTTACGGTGAAGGGGTTTCAGATGGCTACACCTTC. As protein: CASSYGEGVSDGYTF.

In nucleotides, the CDR3 is TGTGCCAGCAGCCCGGGGACTAGCGCACAAGAGACCCAGTACTTC. Its protein product is CASSPGTSAQETQYF. The gene calls are TRBV11-3 and TRBJ2-5; 10 bases are shared with TRBD2. The V gene's germline CDR1 is SGHNT and CDR2 YENEEA. This CDR3 has 15 residues. J gave up 2 bases and V 5 bases, and 5 bases lay outside the gene matches.

The chain joins TRBV7-3 to TRBJ2-1; 9 bases align to TRBD2. The trim removed 5 bases at V and 2 bases at J, leaving 4 bases unmatched. The germline gives CDR1 SGHTA, CDR2 FQGTGA. There are 15 residues in the CDR3. The CDR3 loop reads CASSRTSDPYNEQFF. In DNA, the CDR3 is TGTGCCAGCAGCCGGACTAGCGATCCCTACAATGAGCAGTTCTTC.

This clone was picked up a small number of times. The chain has TRBV6-5 and TRBJ1-5; 8 positions agree with TRBD1. V lost 7 bases and J lost 7; bases outside the gene matches: 6. This CDR3 is built from 13 residues. Germline loops: CDR1 MNHEY, CDR2 SVGAGI. This CDR3 reads CASTLQGEQPQHF. The CDR3 DNA is TGTGCCAGCACACTACAGGGGGAGCAGCCCCAGCATTTT.

The V and J genes are TRBV18 and TRBJ1-5, with a tentative D call TRBD1 (5 bases). This CDR3 has 16 residues. The germline CDR1 and CDR2 sequences are KGHSH and LQKENI. The V end was cut by 0 bases, the J end by 2 bases, with 11 bases between. Written as DNA, the CDR3 is TGTGCCAGCTCACCACCGGGCGGGGGTGGCAATCAGCCCCAGCATTTT. Its protein product is CASSPPGGGGNQPQHF.

This clone was found once. The chain uses TRBV5-5 and TRBJ2-1; D is uncertain. Trimming removed 0 bases at V and 2 bases at J, with 9 bases between. Germline loops: CDR1 SGHKS, CDR2 YYEKEE (reference sequence). CDR3 size: 15 residues. The DNA for the CDR3 is TGTGCCAGCAGCTTGGACGCCTCCGCCTACAATGAGCAGTTCTTC. Its protein product is CASSLDASAYNEQFF.

The V gene is TRBV7-2, the J gene TRBJ2-1, with a possible D match to TRBD2 (6 bases). In germline, CDR1 is SGHTA, CDR2 FQGNSA. The V end was cut by 1 base, the J end by 3 bases, with 16 bases between. The CDR3 loop spans 17 amino acids. The CDR3 spells CASSLDLGGTYYNEQFF. The CDR3 nucleotides read TGTGCCAGCAGCTTAGATTTGGGCGGGACGTACTACAATGAGCAGTTCTTC.

This chain connects TRBV11-2 to TRBJ2-5; TRBD2 aligns across 7 bases. The CDR3 has 14 amino acids. Germline assignment: CDR1 SGHAT and CDR2 FQNNGV. V lost 1 base to trimming and J lost 4 bases; unmatched junction nucleotides: 3. The CDR3 sequence: CASSLGPSGETQYF. Written as DNA, the CDR3 is TGTGCCAGCAGCTTAGGTCCTAGCGGAGAGACCCAGTACTTC.

In its sample, this clone was seen once. V and J are TRBV20-1 and TRBJ2-1, with TRBD2 as a possible D gene (6 bases). CDR3 length: 14 amino acids. Looked up from germline, CDR1 is DFQATT and CDR2 is SNEGSKA (reference sequence). V gave up 3 bases and J gave up 3 bases, with 12 bases separating them. The CDR3 nucleotides read TGCAGTGCTAGTGCCGGGACTTACTACAATGAGCAGTTCTTC. This sequence encodes CSASAGTYYNEQFF.

V gene TRBV6-2 or TRBV6-3 combines with J gene TRBJ2-1; TRBD1 matches at 11 bases. The J segment lost 7 bases and the V segment lost 6 bases, leaving 11 bases of the junction unmatched. Germline-derived CDR1 and CDR2 are MNHEY and SVGEGT. The CDR3 consists of 16 residues. For the CDR3, the DNA is TGTGCCAGCAGCTTTCCTCGGACAGGGGGCTGGAATGAGCAGTTCTTC. Its protein product is CASSFPRTGGWNEQFF.

J is TRBJ1-1 and V is TRBV11-2; TRBD1 matches 7 bases. Germline V gene lookup returns CDR1 SGHAT and CDR2 FQNNGV. After removal of 5 bases from V and 3 bases from J, the junction contained 6 bases not matched to a gene. CDR3 length equals 14 residues. The CDR3 loop is CASSAPGTDTEAFF. The CDR3 DNA reads TGTGCCAGCAGCGCACCCGGGACAGACACTGAAGCTTTCTTT. The variable domain in full, completed from reference TRBV11-2 and TRBJ1-1, reads EAGVAQSPRYKIIEKRQSVAFWCNPISGHATLYWYQQILGQGPKLLIQFQNNGVVDDSQLPKDRFSAERLKGVDSTLKIQPAKLEDSAVYLCASSAPGTDTEAFFGQGTRLTVV.

The chain recombines TRBV3-1 (or the pseudogene TRBV3-2) with TRBJ2-3, with 8 bases identical to TRBD2. This CDR3 contains 15 residues. From germline, CDR1 is LGHDT and CDR2 YNNKEL (reference sequence). V lost 1 base to trimming and J lost 7 bases; unmatched junction nucleotides: 7. CDR3 sequence (DNA): TGTGCCAGCAGCCAAGGTCCTAGCGGGTTTTATACGCAGTATTTT. Amino acid sequence: CASSQGPSGFYTQYF.

The rearrangement uses TRBV6-1 and TRBJ2-7; perhaps TRBD1 as D (5 bases). This CDR3 spans 15 amino acids. CDR1 is MNHNS, CDR2 SASEGT, per germline. V was trimmed by 0 bases and J by 4 bases, leaving 13 bases between them. The CDR3 loop reads CASSEAPGRAYEQYF. The CDR3 bases are TGTGCCAGCAGTGAAGCTCCCGGCAGGGCGTACGAGCAGTACTTC.

V and J are TRBV5-6 and TRBJ1-2, with D hard to call. Looked up from germline, CDR1 is SGHDT and CDR2 is YYEEEE. The length of the CDR3 is 13 residues. V dropped 1 base and J dropped 11 bases, with 15 bases sitting between them. The CDR3 protein is CASSLIPASGYTF. Written as DNA, the CDR3 is TGTGCCAGCAGCTTGATACCGGCCTCTGGTTACACCTTC.

V is TRBV27 and J is TRBJ1-6; D is ambiguous. The CDR3 length is 13 residues. V lost 5 bases and J 3 bases, leaving 5 bases between the germline ends. Germline-derived CDR1 and CDR2 are MNHEY and SMNVEV (reference sequence). CDR3 in DNA: TGTGCCAGCAGTGGACTCTATAATTCACCCCTCCACTTT. This gives the protein CASSGLYNSPLHF.

The V and J genes are TRBV7-8 and TRBJ2-3; the D gene is possibly TRBD2 (5 bases). This CDR3 contains 16 residues. Trimming shortened V by 4 bases and J by 0 bases, and 14 bases separated the two germline ends. Germline CDR1 SGHVS, CDR2 FQNEAQ. CDR3 DNA sequence: TGTGCCAGCAGCTCGAGGACTGGGGTTAGCACAGATACGCAGTATTTT. Its translation is CASSSRTGVSTDTQYF.

The rearrangement joins TRBV7-8 to TRBJ2-3; a weak D match, TRBD1 (8 bases). Germline-derived CDR1 and CDR2 are SGHVS and FQNEAQ. This CDR3 spans 16 amino acids. Trimming pared 2 bases from V and 1 base from J, leaving 13 bases between. Here the CDR3 reads CASSLSGTGGTDTQYF. CDR3 DNA: TGTGCCAGCAGCTTAAGCGGGACAGGCGGCACAGATACGCAGTATTTT.

The V gene is TRBV6-4, the J gene TRBJ2-3; 13 nucleotides match TRBD2. After removal of 3 bases from V and 6 bases from J, the junction contained 3 bases not matched to a gene. The CDR3 runs to 15 residues. Germline-derived CDR1 and CDR2 are MRHNA and SNTAGT. The CDR3 spells CASSETSGRRDTQYF. CDR3 in DNA: TGTGCCAGCAGTGAGACTAGCGGGAGGAGGGATACGCAGTATTTT.

The V gene is TRBV7-2, the J gene TRBJ1-5; D is unclear. Germline V lookup: CDR1 SGHTA, CDR2 FQGNSA. This CDR3 region has 12 residues. The V and J ends lost 5 bases and 3 bases respectively, with 5 bases between them. The CDR3 nucleotides are TGTGCCAGCAGCCCATACAATCAGCCCCAGCATTTT. Amino acids: CASSPYNQPQHF.

This sequence joins TRBV7-2 and TRBJ2-3; 7 positions match TRBD2. V dropped 5 bases and J dropped 2; count of bases not matched to a gene: 7. The CDR3 consists of 15 residues. Germline loops: CDR1 SGHTA, CDR2 FQGNSA. The CDR3 sequence is CASSPTGGNTDTQYF. CDR3 nucleotide sequence: TGTGCCAGCAGCCCCACGGGAGGAAACACAGATACGCAGTATTTT.

This clone occurred once. The chain uses TRBV24-1 and TRBJ2-7; TRBD1 agrees at 11 bases. The CDR3 is 14 amino acids. V lost 4 bases and J lost 9; bases outside the gene matches: 7. Germline V gene lookup returns CDR1 KGHDR and CDR2 SFDVKD. The CDR3 here is CATSEEGTGGRQYF. In nucleotides, the CDR3 is TGTGCCACCAGTGAGGAGGGGACAGGGGGGAGGCAGTACTTC.

CDR3 amino acids: CASSVEKLSNQPQHF. CDR3 DNA sequence: TGTGCCAGCAGTGTTGAGAAGCTTAGCAATCAGCCCCAGCATTTT. The V call is TRBV2, the J call TRBJ1-5; D unresolved. CDR1 is SNHLY and CDR2 is FYNNEI in the germline V gene. The V end lost 4 bases, the J end lost 0 bases, and 10 bases lay between the germline ends. This CDR3 comprises 15 residues.

The chain combines TRBV23-1 with TRBJ2-1; D may correspond to TRBD1 or TRBD2 (5 bases each). TRBV23-1 is flagged as an ORF with uncertain function. The CDR3 runs 17 residues. Trimming stripped 4 bases from V and 9 bases from J, with 25 bases between. Here the CDR3 DNA reads TGCGCCAGCAGTCGGGGGACCCCTACGGGGACCCGGGGTGAGCAGTTCTTC. It codes for CASSRGTPTGTRGEQFF.

V and J are TRBV7-8 and TRBJ2-7; 7 bases match TRBD1. V trimming: 5 bases; J trimming: 0 bases; junction bases outside the gene matches: 4. The CDR3 has 14 residues. Germline V CDR1 and CDR2: SGHVS, FQNEAQ. CDR3 residues: CASSPRQGSYEQYF. The CDR3 DNA sequence: TGTGCCAGCAGCCCCCGACAGGGCTCCTACGAGCAGTACTTC. Full variable domain (outside the CDR3, taken from reference TRBV7-8 and TRBJ2-7): GAGVSQSPRYKVAKRGQDVALRCDPISGHVSLFWYQQALGQGPEFLTYFQNEAQLDKSGLPSDRFFAERPEGSVSTLKIQRTQQEDSAVYLCASSPRQGSYEQYFGPGTRLTVT.

The rearrangement uses TRBV6-5 and TRBJ1-2; D may be TRBD1 (6 bases). Trimming cost V 7 bases and J 3 bases, with 9 bases left between them. The CDR3 is 12 amino acids. Germline values: CDR1 MNHEY, CDR2 SVGAGI. The CDR3 loop is CASTNRDYGYTF. The DNA for the CDR3 is TGTGCCAGCACCAACAGGGACTATGGCTACACCTTC.